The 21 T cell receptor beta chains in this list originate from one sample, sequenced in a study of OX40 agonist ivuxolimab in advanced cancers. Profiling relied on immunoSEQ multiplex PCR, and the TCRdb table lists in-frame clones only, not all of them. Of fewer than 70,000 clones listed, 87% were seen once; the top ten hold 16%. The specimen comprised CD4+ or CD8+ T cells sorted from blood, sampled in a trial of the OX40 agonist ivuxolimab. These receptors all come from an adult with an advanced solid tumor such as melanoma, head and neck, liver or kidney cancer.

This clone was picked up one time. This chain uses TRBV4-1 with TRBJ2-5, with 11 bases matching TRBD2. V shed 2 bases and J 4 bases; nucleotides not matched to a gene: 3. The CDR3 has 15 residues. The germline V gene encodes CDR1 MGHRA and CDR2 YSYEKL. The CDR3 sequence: CASSQTGTSGETQYF. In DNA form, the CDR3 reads TGCGCCAGCAGCCAAACCGGGACTAGCGGAGAGACCCAGTACTTC.

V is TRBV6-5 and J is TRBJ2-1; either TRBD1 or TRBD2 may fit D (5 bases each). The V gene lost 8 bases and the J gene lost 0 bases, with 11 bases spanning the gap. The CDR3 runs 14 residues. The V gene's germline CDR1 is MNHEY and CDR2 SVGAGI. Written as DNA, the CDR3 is TGTGCCAGCCGGGACGGGGTCTCCTACAATGAGCAGTTCTTC. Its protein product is CASRDGVSYNEQFF.

CDR3 coding DNA: TGTGCCAGCAGTGAAGGTAGGGGGATTTCCTACGAGCAGTACTTC. Its protein is CASSEGRGISYEQYF. V gene TRBV6-1 combines with J gene TRBJ2-7, with D possibly matching TRBD1 (6 bases). CDR3 length equals 15 residues. Germline CDR1 and CDR2: MNHNS and SASEGT. V lost 1 base and J lost 1, with 11 bases in between.

DNA of the CDR3: TGTGCCAGCAGTTACTCCAGACCCGAACTGGGGCAGCCCCAGCATTTT. Translating gives CASSYSRPELGQPQHF. The gene calls are TRBV6-5 and TRBJ1-5; D remains ambiguous. V lost 0 bases, J lost 7 bases, and 16 bases lay in between. The CDR3 contains 16 residues. Germline CDR1 and CDR2: MNHEY and SVGAGI.

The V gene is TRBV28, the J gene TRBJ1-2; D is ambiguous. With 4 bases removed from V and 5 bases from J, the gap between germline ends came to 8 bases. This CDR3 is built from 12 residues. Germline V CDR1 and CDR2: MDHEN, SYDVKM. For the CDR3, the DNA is TGTGCCAGCAGTTCCGCTGAATATGGCTACACCTTC. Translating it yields CASSSAEYGYTF.

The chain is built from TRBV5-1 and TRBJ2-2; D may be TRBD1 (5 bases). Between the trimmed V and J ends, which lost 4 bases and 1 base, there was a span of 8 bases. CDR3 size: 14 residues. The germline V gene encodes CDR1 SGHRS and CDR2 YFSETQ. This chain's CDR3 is CASSRDRNTGELFF. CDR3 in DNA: TGCGCCAGCAGCCGTGACAGGAACACCGGGGAGCTGTTTTTT.

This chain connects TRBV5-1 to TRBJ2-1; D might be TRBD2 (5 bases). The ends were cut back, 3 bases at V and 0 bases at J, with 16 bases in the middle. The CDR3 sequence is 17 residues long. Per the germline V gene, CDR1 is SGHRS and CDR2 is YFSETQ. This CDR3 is CASSSGKGANSYNEQFF. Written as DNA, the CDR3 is TGCGCCAGCAGCTCGGGGAAGGGTGCGAACTCCTACAATGAGCAGTTCTTC. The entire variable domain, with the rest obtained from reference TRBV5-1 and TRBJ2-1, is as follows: KAGVTQTPRYLIKTRGQQVTLSCSPISGHRSVSWYQQTPGQGLQFLFEYFSETQRNKGNFPGRFSGRQFSNSRSEMNVSTLELGDSALYLCASSSGKGANSYNEQFFGPGTRLTVL.

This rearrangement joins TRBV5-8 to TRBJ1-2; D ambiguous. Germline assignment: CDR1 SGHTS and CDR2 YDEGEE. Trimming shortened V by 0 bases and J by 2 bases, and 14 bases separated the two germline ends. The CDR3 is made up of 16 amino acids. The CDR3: CASSLAWGDPNYGYTF. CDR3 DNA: TGTGCCAGCAGCTTGGCCTGGGGAGACCCGAACTATGGCTACACCTTC.

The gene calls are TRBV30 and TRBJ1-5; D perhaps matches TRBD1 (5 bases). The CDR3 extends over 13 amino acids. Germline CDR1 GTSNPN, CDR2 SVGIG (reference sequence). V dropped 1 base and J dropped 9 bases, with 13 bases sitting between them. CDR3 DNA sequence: TGTGCCTGGAGTGGACAGACCTCGGGGCCCCAGCATTTT. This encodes CAWSGQTSGPQHF.

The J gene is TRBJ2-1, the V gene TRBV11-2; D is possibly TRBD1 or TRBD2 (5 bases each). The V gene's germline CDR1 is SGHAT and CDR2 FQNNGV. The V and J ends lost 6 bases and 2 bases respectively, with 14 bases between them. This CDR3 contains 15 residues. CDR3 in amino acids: CASSQDGATYNEQFF. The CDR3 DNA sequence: TGTGCCAGCAGTCAAGACGGGGCGACCTACAATGAGCAGTTCTTC. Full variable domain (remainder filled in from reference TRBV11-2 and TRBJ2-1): EAGVAQSPRYKIIEKRQSVAFWCNPISGHATLYWYQQILGQGPKLLIQFQNNGVVDDSQLPKDRFSAERLKGVDSTLKIQPAKLEDSAVYLCASSQDGATYNEQFFGPGTRLTVL.

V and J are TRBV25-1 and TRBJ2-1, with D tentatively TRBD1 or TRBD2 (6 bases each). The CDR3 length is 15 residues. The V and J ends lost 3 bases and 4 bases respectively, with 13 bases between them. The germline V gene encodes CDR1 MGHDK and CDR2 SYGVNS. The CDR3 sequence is CASSDDWGAYNEQFF. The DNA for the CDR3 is TGTGCCAGCAGTGATGATTGGGGGGCTTACAATGAGCAGTTCTTC. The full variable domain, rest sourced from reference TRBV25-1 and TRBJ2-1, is EADIYQTPRYLVIGTGKKITLECSQTMGHDKMYWYQQDPGMELHLIHYSYGVNSTEKGDLSSESTVSRIRTEHFPLTLESARPSHTSQYLCASSDDWGAYNEQFFGPGTRLTVL.

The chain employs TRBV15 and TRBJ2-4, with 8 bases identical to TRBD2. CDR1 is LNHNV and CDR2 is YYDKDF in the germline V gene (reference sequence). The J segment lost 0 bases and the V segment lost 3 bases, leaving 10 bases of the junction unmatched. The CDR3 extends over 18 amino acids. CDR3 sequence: CATSSRSAGGRAKNIQYF. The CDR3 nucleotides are TGTGCCACCAGCAGTCGTTCGGCGGGAGGCCGAGCCAAAAACATTCAGTACTTC.

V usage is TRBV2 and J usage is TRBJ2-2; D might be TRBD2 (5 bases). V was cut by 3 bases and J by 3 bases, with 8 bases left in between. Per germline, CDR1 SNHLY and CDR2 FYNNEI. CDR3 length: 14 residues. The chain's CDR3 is CASSDGEYTGELFF. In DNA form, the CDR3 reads TGTGCCAGCAGTGACGGGGAATACACCGGGGAGCTGTTTTTT. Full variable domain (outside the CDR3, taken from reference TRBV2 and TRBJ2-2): EPEVTQTPSHQVTQMGQEVILRCVPISNHLYFYWYRQILGQKVEFLVSFYNNEISEKSEIFDDQFSVERPDGSNFTLKIRSTKLEDSAMYFCASSDGEYTGELFFGEGSRLTVL.

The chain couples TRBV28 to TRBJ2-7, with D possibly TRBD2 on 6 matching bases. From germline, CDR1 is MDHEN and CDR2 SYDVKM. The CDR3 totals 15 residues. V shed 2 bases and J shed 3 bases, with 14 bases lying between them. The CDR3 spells CASSLAGLFFYEQYF. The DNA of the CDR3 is TGTGCCAGCAGTTTAGCGGGACTGTTCTTCTACGAGCAGTACTTC.

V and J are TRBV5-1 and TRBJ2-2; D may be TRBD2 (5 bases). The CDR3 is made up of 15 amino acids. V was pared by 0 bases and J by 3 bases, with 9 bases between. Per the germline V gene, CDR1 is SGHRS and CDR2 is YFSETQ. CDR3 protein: CASSLGLQYTGELFF. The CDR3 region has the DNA TGCGCCAGCAGCTTGGGACTACAATACACCGGGGAGCTGTTTTTT.

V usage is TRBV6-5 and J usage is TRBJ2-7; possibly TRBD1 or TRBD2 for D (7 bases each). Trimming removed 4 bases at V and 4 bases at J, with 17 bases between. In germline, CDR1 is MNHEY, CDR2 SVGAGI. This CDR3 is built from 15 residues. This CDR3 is CASSSPSGGVYEQYF. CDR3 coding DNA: TGTGCCAGCAGTTCCCCTTCAGGGGGGGTTTACGAGCAGTACTTC.

CDR3 nucleotide sequence: TGTGCCAGCAGCACCGGGACGGCAGGGGGCAATGAGCAGTTCTTC. This sequence encodes CASSTGTAGGNEQFF. The gene calls are TRBV5-4 and TRBJ2-1; 7 positions agree with TRBD1. The CDR3 extends over 15 amino acids. With V trimmed by 4 bases and J by 6 bases, 10 bases remained unmatched. The V gene's germline CDR1 is SGHNT and CDR2 YYREEE (reference sequence).

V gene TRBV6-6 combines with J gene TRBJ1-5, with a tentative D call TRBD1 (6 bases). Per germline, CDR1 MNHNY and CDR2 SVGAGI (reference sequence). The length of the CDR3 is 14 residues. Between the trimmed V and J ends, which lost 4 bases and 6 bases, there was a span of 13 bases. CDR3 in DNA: TGTGCCAGCAGTTTTCAAAGGGGGACTCAGCCCCAGCATTTT. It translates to CASSFQRGTQPQHF.

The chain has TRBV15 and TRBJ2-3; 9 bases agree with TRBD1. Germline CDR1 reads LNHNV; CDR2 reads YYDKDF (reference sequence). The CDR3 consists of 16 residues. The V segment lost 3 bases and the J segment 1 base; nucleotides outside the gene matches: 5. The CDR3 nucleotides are TGTGCCACCAGCAGGAAGACAGGGGGGGGCACAGATACGCAGTATTTT. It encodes CATSRKTGGGTDTQYF. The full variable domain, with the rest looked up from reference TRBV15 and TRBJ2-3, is DAMVIQNPRYQVTQFGKPVTLSCSQTLNHNVMYWYQQKSSQAPKLLFHYYDKDFNNEADTPDNFQSRRPNTSFCFLDIRSPGLGDTAMYLCATSRKTGGGTDTQYFGPGTRLTVL.

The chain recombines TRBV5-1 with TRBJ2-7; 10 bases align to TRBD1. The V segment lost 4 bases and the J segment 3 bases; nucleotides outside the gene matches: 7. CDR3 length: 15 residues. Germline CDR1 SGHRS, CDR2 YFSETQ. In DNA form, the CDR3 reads TGCGCCAGCAGCGTATGGGACAGGGGAAACTACGAGCAGTACTTC. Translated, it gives CASSVWDRGNYEQYF. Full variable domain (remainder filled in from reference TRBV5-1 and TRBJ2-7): KAGVTQTPRYLIKTRGQQVTLSCSPISGHRSVSWYQQTPGQGLQFLFEYFSETQRNKGNFPGRFSGRQFSNSRSEMNVSTLELGDSALYLCASSVWDRGNYEQYFGPGTRLTVT.

The CDR3 reads CASRRPGQGGEQYF. The CDR3 bases are TGTGCCAGCCGCAGACCGGGACAGGGGGGCGAGCAGTACTTC. This rearrangement joins TRBV6-1 to TRBJ2-7, with 11 bases fitting TRBD1. V trimming: 8 bases; J trimming: 6 bases; junction bases outside the gene matches: 9. The CDR3 sequence is 14 residues long. Looked up from germline, CDR1 is MNHNS and CDR2 is SASEGT.